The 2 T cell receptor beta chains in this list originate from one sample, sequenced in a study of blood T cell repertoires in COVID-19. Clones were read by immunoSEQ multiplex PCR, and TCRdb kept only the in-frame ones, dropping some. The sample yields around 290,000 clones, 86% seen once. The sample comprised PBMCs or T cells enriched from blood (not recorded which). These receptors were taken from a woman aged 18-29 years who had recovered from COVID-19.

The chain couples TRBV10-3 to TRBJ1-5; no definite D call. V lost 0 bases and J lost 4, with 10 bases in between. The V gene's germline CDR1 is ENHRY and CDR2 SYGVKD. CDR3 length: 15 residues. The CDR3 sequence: CAISESSGLNQPQHF. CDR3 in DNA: TGTGCCATCAGTGAGTCGTCCGGTCTAAATCAGCCCCAGCATTTT.

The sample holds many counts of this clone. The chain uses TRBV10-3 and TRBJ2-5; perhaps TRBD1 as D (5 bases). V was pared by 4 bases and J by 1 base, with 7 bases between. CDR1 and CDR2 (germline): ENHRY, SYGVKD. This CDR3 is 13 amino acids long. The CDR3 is CAISAQVQETQYF. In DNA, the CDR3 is TGTGCCATCAGTGCACAGGTCCAAGAGACCCAGTACTTC.